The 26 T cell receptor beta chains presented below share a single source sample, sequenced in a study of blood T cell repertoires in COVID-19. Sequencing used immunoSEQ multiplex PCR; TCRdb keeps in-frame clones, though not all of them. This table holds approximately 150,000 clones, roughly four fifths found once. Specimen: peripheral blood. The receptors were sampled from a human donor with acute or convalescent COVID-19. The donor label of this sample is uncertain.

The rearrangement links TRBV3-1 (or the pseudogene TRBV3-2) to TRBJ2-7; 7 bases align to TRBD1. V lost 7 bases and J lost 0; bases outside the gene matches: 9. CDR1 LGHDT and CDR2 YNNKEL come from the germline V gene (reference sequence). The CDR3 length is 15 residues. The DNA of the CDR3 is TGTGCCAGCATTTTTACGGGACAGAACTCCTACGAGCAGTACTTC. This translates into CASIFTGQNSYEQYF.

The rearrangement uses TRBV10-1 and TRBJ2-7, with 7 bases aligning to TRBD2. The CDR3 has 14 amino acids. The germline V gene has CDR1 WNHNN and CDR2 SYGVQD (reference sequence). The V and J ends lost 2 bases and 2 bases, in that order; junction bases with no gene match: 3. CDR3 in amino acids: CASSEGGGAYEQYF. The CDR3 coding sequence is TGCGCCAGCAGTGAGGGCGGGGGAGCCTACGAGCAGTACTTC.

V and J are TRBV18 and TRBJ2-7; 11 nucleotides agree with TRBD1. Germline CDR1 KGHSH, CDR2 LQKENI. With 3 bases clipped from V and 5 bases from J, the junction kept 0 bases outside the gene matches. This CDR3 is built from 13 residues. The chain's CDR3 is CASSPGQGDEQYF. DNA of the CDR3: TGTGCCAGCTCACCGGGACAGGGGGACGAGCAGTACTTC.

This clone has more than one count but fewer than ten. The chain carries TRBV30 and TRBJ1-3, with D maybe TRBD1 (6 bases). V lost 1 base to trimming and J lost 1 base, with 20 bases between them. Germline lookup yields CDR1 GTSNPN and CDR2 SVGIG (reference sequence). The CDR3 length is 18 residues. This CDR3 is CAWSEQGRLGVSGNTIYF. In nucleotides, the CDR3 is TGTGCCTGGAGTGAACAGGGTAGGCTGGGGGTTTCTGGAAACACCATATATTTT.

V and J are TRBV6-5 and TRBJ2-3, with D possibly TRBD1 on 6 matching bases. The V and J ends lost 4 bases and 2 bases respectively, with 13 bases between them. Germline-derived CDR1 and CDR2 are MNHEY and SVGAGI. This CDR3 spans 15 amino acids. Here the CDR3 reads CASSFLTGLTDTQYF. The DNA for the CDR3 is TGTGCCAGCAGTTTCCTGACAGGTCTCACAGATACGCAGTATTTT.

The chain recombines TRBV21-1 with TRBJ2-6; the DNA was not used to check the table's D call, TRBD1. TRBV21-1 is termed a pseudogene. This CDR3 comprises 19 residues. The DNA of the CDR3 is TGTGCCAGCCCGAAAAATCACAGGGGGCATGGCTCTGGGGCCAACGTCCTGACTTTC. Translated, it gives CASPKNHRGHGSGANVLTF.

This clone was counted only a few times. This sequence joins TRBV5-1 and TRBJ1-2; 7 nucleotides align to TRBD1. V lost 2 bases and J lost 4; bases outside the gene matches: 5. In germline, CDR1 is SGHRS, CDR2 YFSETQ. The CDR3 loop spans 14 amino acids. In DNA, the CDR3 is TGCGCCAGCAGCTTCCGGGACAGCGCCTATGGCTACACCTTC. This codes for CASSFRDSAYGYTF.

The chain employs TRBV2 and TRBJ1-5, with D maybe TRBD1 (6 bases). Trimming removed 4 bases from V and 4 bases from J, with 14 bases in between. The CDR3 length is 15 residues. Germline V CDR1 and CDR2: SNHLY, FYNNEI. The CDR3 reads CASSGQGLGNQPQHF. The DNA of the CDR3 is TGTGCCAGCAGTGGGCAGGGGTTAGGGAATCAGCCCCAGCATTTT.

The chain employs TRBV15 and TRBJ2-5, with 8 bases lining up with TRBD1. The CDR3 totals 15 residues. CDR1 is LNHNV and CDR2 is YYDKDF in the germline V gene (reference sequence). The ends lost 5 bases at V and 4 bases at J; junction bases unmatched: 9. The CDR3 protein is CATSPQGQEGETQYF. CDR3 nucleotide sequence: TGTGCCACCAGCCCCCAGGGACAGGAGGGAGAGACCCAGTACTTC.

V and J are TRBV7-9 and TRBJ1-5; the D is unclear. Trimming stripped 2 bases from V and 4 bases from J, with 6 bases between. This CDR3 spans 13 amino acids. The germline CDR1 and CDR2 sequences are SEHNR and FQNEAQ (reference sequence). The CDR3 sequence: CASSLRDNQPQHF. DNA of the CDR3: TGTGCCAGCAGCTTAAGAGATAATCAGCCCCAGCATTTT.

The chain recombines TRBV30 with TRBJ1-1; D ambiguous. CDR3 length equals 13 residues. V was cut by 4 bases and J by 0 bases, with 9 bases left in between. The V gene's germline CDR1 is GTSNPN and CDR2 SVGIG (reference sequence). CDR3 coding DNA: TGTGCCTGGAAAACGGACTTGAACACTGAAGCTTTCTTT. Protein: CAWKTDLNTEAFF.

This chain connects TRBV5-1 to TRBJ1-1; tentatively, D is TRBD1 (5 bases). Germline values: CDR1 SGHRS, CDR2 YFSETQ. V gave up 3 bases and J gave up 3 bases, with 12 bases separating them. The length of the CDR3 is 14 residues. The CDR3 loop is CASSWDGGDTEAFF. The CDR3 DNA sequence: TGCGCCAGCAGCTGGGACGGAGGGGACACTGAAGCTTTCTTT.

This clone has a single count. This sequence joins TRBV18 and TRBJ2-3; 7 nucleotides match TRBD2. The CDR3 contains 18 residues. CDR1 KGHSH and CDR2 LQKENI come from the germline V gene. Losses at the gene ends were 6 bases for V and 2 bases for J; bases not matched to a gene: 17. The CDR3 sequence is CASSGTTGPDHTTDTQYF. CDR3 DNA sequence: TGTGCCAGCTCCGGGACTACGGGACCCGACCACACCACAGATACGCAGTATTTT.

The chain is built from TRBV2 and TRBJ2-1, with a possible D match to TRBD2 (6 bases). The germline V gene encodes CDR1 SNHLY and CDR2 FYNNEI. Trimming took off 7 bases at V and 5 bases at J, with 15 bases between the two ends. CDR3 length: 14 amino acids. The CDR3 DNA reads TGTGCCAGCACCACGGGGGTCGGGGACAATGAGCAGTTCTTC. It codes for CASTTGVGDNEQFF.

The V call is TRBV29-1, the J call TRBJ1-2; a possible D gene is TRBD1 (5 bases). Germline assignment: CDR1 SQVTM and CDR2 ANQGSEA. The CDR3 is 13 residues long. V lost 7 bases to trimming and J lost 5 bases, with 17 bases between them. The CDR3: CSGGDGQPYGYTF. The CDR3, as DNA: TGCAGCGGGGGGGATGGGCAGCCATATGGCTACACCTTC.

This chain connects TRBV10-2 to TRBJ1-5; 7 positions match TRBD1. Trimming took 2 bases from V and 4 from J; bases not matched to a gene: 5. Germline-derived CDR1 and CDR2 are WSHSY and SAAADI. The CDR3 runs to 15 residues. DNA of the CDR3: TGCGCCAGCAGTGAGGGACAGGTCCCTAATCAGCCCCAGCATTTT. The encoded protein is CASSEGQVPNQPQHF.

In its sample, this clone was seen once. CDR3 nucleotides: TGTGCCAGCAGCTTGGACATCGCTAATTCACCCCTCCACTTT. Protein: CASSLDIANSPLHF. The chain joins TRBV5-4 to TRBJ1-6; unclear D gene. Germline V gene sequence: CDR1 SGHNT, CDR2 YYREEE (reference sequence). Trimming pared 0 bases from V and 6 bases from J, leaving 7 bases between. The CDR3 consists of 14 residues.

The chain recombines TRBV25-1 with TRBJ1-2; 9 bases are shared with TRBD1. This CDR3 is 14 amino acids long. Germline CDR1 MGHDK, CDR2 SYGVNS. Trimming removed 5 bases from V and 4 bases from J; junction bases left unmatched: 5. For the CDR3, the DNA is TGTGCCAGCAGTCTACAGGGGGCAGGCTATGGCTACACCTTC. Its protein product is CASSLQGAGYGYTF.

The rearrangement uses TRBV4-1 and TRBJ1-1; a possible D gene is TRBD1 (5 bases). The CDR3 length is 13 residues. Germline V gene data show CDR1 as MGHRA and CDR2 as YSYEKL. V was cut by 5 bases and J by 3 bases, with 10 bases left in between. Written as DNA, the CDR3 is TGCGCCAGCAGCGTAGGGGCGGACACTGAAGCTTTCTTT. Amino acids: CASSVGADTEAFF.

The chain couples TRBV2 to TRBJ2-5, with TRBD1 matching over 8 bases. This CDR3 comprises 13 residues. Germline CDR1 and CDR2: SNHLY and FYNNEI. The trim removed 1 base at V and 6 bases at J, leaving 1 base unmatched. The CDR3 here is CASSEGTGKTQYF. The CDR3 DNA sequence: TGTGCCAGCAGTGAAGGGACAGGGAAGACCCAGTACTTC. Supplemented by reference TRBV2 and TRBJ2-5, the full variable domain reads EPEVTQTPSHQVTQMGQEVILRCVPISNHLYFYWYRQILGQKVEFLVSFYNNEISEKSEIFDDQFSVERPDGSNFTLKIRSTKLEDSAMYFCASSEGTGKTQYFGPGTRLLVL.

In DNA form, the CDR3 reads TGTGCCAGCAGTCCGGGACAGGGGGGGAAGACCCAGTACTTC. It specifies CASSPGQGGKTQYF. The chain employs TRBV11-2 and TRBJ2-5; the match to TRBD1 covers 11 bases. CDR3 size: 14 residues. Germline V gene lookup returns CDR1 SGHAT and CDR2 FQNNGV. The J segment lost 6 bases and the V segment lost 6 bases, leaving 6 bases of the junction unmatched.

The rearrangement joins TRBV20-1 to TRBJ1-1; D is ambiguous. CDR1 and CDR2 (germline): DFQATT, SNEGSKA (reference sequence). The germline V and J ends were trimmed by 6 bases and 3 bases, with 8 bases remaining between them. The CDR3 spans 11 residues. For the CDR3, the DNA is TGCAGTGCCGTCCCTTACACTGAAGCTTTCTTT. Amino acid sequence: CSAVPYTEAFF.

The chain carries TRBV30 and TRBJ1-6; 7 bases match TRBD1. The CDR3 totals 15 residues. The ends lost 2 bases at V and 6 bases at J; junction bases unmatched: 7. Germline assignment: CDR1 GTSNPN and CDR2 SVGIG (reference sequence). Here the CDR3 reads CAWSPQGPRNSPLHF. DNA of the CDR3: TGTGCCTGGAGTCCACAGGGGCCCCGTAATTCACCCCTCCACTTT. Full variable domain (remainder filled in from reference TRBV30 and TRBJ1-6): SQTIHQWPATLVQPVGSPLSLECTVEGTSNPNLYWYRQAAGRGLQLLFYSVGIGQISSEVPQNLSASRPQDRQFILSSKKLLLSDSGFYLCAWSPQGPRNSPLHFGNGTRLTVT.

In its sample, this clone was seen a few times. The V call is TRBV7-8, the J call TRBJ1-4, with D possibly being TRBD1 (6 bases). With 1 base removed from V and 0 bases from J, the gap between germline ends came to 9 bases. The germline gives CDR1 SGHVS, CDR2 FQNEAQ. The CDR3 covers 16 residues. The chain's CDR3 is CASSLGQAATNEKLFF. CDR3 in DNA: TGTGCCAGCAGCTTAGGACAGGCAGCAACTAATGAAAAACTGTTTTTT. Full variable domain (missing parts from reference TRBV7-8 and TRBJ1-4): GAGVSQSPRYKVAKRGQDVALRCDPISGHVSLFWYQQALGQGPEFLTYFQNEAQLDKSGLPSDRFFAERPEGSVSTLKIQRTQQEDSAVYLCASSLGQAATNEKLFFGSGTQLSVL.

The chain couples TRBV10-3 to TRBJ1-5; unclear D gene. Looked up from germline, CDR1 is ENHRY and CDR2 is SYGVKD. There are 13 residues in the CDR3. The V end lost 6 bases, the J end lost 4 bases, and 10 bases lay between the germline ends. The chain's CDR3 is CAISAGGNQPQHF. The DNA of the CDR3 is TGTGCCATCAGCGCGGGAGGGAATCAGCCCCAGCATTTT.

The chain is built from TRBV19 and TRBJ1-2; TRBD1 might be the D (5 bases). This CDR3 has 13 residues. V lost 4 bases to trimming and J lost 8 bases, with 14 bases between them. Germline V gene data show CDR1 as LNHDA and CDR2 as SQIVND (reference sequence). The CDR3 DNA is TGTGCCAGTAGTACCGGGCTGGCAGGGGGCTACACCTTC. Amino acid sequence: CASSTGLAGGYTF.